These T cell receptor beta chains were read from a single sample in a study of T cell responses to AZD1222 COVID-19 vaccine. Assay: immunoSEQ multiplex PCR; the TCRdb copy retains only in-frame clones and omits some. Of over 85,000 clones in the sample, 85% to 95% were seen once. The source was peripheral blood, collected on day 0 of AZD1222 vaccination. The receptors shown here come from an adult in good health. Both conserved end residues are part of each CDR3. A D gene is named only where the DNA matches it firmly. Size is omitted from some rows. Given values are once, few, many or a class for expanded clones.

size | D | J | V | DNA | CDR3
once | - | TRBJ2-3 | TRBV5-5 | TGTGCCAGCAGCTTCACAGATACGCAGTATTTT | CASSFTDTQYF
once | TRBD1 | TRBJ2-2 | TRBV6-6 | TGTGCCAGCAGTTTTCCTCAGGGGGCTGCTGGCGGGGAGCTGTTTTTT | CASSFPQGAAGGELFF
- | - | TRBJ2-2 | TRBV9 | TGTGCCAGCAGCGTACTCAGGGACACCGGGGAGCTGTTTTTT | CASSVLRDTGELFF
- | - | TRBJ2-2 | TRBV6-5 | TGTGCCAGCAGTTATGGAGGACGGACCGGGGAGCTGTTTTTT | CASSYGGRTGELFF
- | - | TRBJ1-5 | TRBV7-2 | TGTGCCAGCAGCTTAGAGGCAGGGGTGAATCAGCCCCAGCATTTT | CASSLEAGVNQPQHF
- | - | TRBJ1-4 | TRBV3-1/TRBV3-2 | TGTGCCAGCAGCCAAGGAGTAGGTGAAAAACTGTTTTTT | CASSQGVGEKLFF
- | - | TRBJ2-5 | TRBV5-1 | TGCGCCAGCAGCCGATTAGGAGGGGGGGCACAAGAGACCCAGTACTTC | CASSRLGGGAQETQYF
- | - | TRBJ1-1 | TRBV6-5 | TGTGCCAGCAGTACAGGCTTTTGGCCTGAAGCTTTCTTT | CASSTGFWPEAFF
- | - | TRBJ1-2 | TRBV6-1 | TGTGCCAGCAGTGATTGGGGGTTTGACTATGGCTACACCTTC | CASSDWGFDYGYTF
- | TRBD1 | TRBJ2-7 | TRBV7-9 | TGTGCCAGCAGCGGAAAAAGACAGGGCCCCATCTCCTACGAGCAGTACTTC | CASSGKRQGPISYEQYF
- | TRBD1 | TRBJ1-5 | TRBV28 | TGTGCCAGCAACACGGCCCAGGGGGTGATGGAGCCCCAGCATTTT | CASNTAQGVMEPQHF
- | - | TRBJ2-1 | TRBV19 | TGTGCCAGCGGCCGCTACAATGAGCAGTTCTTC | CASGRYNEQFF
- | - | TRBJ1-5 | TRBV27 | TGTGCCAGCAGTTTACGGGCAGGGTCCAACAATCAGCCCCAGCATTTT | CASSLRAGSNNQPQHF
- | - | TRBJ2-7 | TRBV11-2 | TGTGCCAGCAGCTTAGAAGCGGCCGGGGGAATCTACGAGCAGTACTTC | CASSLEAAGGIYEQYF
- | TRBD2 | TRBJ2-3 | TRBV10-3 | TGTGCCATCAGTGATCTGGCGGGGGGCACAGATACGCAGTATTTT | CAISDLAGGTDTQYF
- | TRBD2 | TRBJ2-1 | TRBV7-9 | TGTGCCAGCAGCGTGGCTGGGGCTAGCGGGTCGCCCTACAATGAGCAGTTCTTC | CASSVAGASGSPYNEQFF
once | - | TRBJ1-3 | TRBV5-6 | TGTGCCAGCAGCTTGGCGGCTCGGGACACCATATATTTT | CASSLAARDTIYF
- | - | TRBJ2-7 | TRBV6-5 | TGTGCCAGCAGGCTCCAGGGCGGGGAGCAGTACTTC | CASRLQGGEQYF
- | - | TRBJ2-7 | TRBV12-5 | TGTGCCTCCTCGGGCGGGAACTCCTACGAGCAGTACTTC | CASSGGNSYEQYF
- | TRBD1 | TRBJ1-2 | TRBV11-2 | TGTGCCAGCAGCCAAGACAGGGTAGGCTACACCTTC | CASSQDRVGYTF
- | - | TRBJ1-2 | TRBV10-2 | TGCGCCAGCAAGCAGGGAACTTCCTATGAGGGCTACACCTTC | CASKQGTSYEGYTF
- | - | TRBJ1-5 | TRBV9 | TGTGCCAGCAGCTCCGAGGACGGGGATAATCAGCCCCAGCATTTT | CASSSEDGDNQPQHF
- | TRBD2 | TRBJ2-3 | TRBV10-1 | TGCGCCAGCAGTCCAGTCAAAGCGGGGGGCACAGATACGCAGTATTTT | CASSPVKAGGTDTQYF
once | - | TRBJ1-6 | TRBV19 | TGTGCCAGTAGTATCGCTAGGGGGGGACTCTCCTATAATTCACCCCTCCACTTT | CASSIARGGLSYNSPLHF
- | - | TRBJ1-1 | TRBV5-1 | TGCGCCAGCAGCCACGGGTCGAACACTGAAGCTTTCTTT | CASSHGSNTEAFF
once | - | TRBJ2-7 | TRBV4-1 | TGCGCCAGCAGCCAAGGTTCCGGCTACTACGAGCAGTACTTC | CASSQGSGYYEQYF
once | - | TRBJ2-2 | TRBV30 | TGTGCCTGGACTGTGCTTAACACCGGGGAGCTGTTTTTT | CAWTVLNTGELFF
few | - | TRBJ1-1 | TRBV19 | TGTGCCAGTACCCTGGGGATGGCCACGGGTGAAGCTTTCTTT | CASTLGMATGEAFF
- | - | TRBJ1-1 | TRBV5-6 | TGTGCCAGCAGCTTAGGACAGAGGAACACTGAAGCTTTCTTT | CASSLGQRNTEAFF
- | - | TRBJ1-5 | TRBV6-5 | TGTGCCAGCAGTCCAGGGATTGGCAATCAGCCCCAGCATTTT | CASSPGIGNQPQHF
few | TRBD1 | TRBJ1-4 | TRBV11-2 | TGTGCCAGCAGCCCAACCCTAGAACAGGGGGCGGCAGGAAAACTGTTTTTT | CASSPTLEQGAAGKLFF
- | TRBD2 | TRBJ2-7 | TRBV4-2 | TGTGCCAGCTCAAAGTGGACTAGCGGGGGGGGTAGCTCCTACGAGCAGTACTTC | CASSKWTSGGGSSYEQYF
- | - | TRBJ1-5 | TRBV2 | TGTGCCAGCAGGGGAGGGGCACAGGGTAAGGGTCAGCCCCAGCATTTT | CASRGGAQGKGQPQHF
- | - | TRBJ2-3 | TRBV9 | TGTGCCAGCGGGATTAGTGGACGCGGCACAGATACGCAGTATTTT | CASGISGRGTDTQYF
once | - | TRBJ1-1 | TRBV30 | TGTGCCTGGAGACGGGGAGGAACAAACACTGAAGCTTTCTTT | CAWRRGGTNTEAFF
- | - | TRBJ1-6 | TRBV6-4 | TGTGCCAGCAGTGACGGGGCAGCTTATTCACCCCTCCACTTT | CASSDGAAYSPLHF
- | - | TRBJ1-3 | TRBV2 | TGTGCCAGCACGGAGGCGCTCGGAAACACCATATATTTT | CASTEALGNTIYF
- | TRBD1 | TRBJ2-7 | TRBV5-4 | TGTGCCAGCAGCAGGGGACAGGGGGCCGAGCAGTACTTC | CASSRGQGAEQYF
- | TRBD1 | TRBJ2-7 | TRBV28 | TGTGCCACCAAGACAGGGAGTGTTCAGGAGCAGTACTTC | CATKTGSVQEQYF
- | - | TRBJ2-3 | TRBV7-2 | TGTGCCAGCATCCCCGGACCCTACACAGATACGCAGTATTTT | CASIPGPYTDTQYF
- | - | TRBJ2-1 | TRBV10-1 | TGCGCCAGCAGTAGCTTCGCCCCGGGGAATGAGCAGTTCTTC | CASSSFAPGNEQFF
- | TRBD1 | TRBJ2-5 | TRBV5-1 | TGCGCCAGCAGCTCCGGGACAGGCGCCGGGACCCAGTACTTC | CASSSGTGAGTQYF
- | TRBD2 | TRBJ2-7 | TRBV5-4 | TGTGCCAGCAGCTTGGACCCGGGACTAGCGGGGGAAGAGCAGTACTTC | CASSLDPGLAGEEQYF
- | - | TRBJ2-7 | TRBV5-1 | TGCGCCAGCAGAGTGGGGCAAGCGGAGATCTACGAGCAGTACTTC | CASRVGQAEIYEQYF
- | - | TRBJ1-2 | TRBV6-5 | TGTGCCAGCAGTTCCGGGCCGGGTGGCTACACCTTC | CASSSGPGGYTF
- | - | TRBJ1-1 | TRBV4-2 | TGTGCCAGCAGCCAACGGGCAGGGGCATCGAACACTGAAGCTTTCTTT | CASSQRAGASNTEAFF
- | TRBD1 | TRBJ1-1 | TRBV5-1 | TGCGCCAGCGGAGAACAGGGGGCCGGCTCTGAAGCTTTCTTT | CASGEQGAGSEAFF
once | - | TRBJ1-3 | TRBV9 | TGTGCCAGCAGCGTAGGCGTCTCTAGCTCTGGAAACACCATATATTTT | CASSVGVSSSGNTIYF